The clone carrying this TCR beta chain has only a few counts. The antigen is undetermined. This sample is drawn from a study of T cell repertoires in cytomegalovirus infection. One entry per CDR3 protein results from TCRdb running MiXCR on the reads. The sample includes about 490,000 distinct CDR3 sequences, less than 30% seen only once; the top ten take about 12%. Regarding the study as a whole: The study identified carriers of CMV plus the relevant HLA from cumulative public TCR beta family frequency.

V was trimmed by 5 bases and J by 14 bases, leaving 18 bases between them. The CDR3 has 12 residues. Sequenced input: PBMCs. This chain uses TRBV12-3 or TRBV12-4 with TRBJ1-2; tentative D call: TRBD1 (5 bases). This TCR came from a human donor in good health (CMV status not recorded). Some clones in this sample may be carry-over from other donors' samples. CDR3 sequence (DNA): TGTGCCAGCAGTCCAAGAATGTGGGGCCAAACCTTC. Translating gives CASSPRMWGQTF.